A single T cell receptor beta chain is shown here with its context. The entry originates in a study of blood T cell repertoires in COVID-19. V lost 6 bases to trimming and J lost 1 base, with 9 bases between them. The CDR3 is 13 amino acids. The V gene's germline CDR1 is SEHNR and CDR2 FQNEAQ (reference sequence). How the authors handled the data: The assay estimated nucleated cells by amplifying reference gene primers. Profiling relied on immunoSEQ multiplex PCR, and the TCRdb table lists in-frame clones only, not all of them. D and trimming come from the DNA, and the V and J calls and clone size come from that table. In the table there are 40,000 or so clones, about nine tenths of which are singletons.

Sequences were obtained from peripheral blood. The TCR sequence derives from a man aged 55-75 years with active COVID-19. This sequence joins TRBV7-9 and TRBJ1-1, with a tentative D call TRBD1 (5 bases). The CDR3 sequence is CASSYGQNTEAFF. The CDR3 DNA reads TGTGCCAGCAGTTACGGACAGAACACTGAAGCTTTCTTT.